Only a few counts were recorded for the clone carrying this T cell receptor beta chain. In TCRdb, the 5' RACE reads were re-called with MiXCR into one record per CDR3 protein. The sample yields 81,000 or so distinct CDR3 sequences, roughly 8% seen once. Whole blood that had not been fractionated was the source of extracted total RNA. This sample stems from a study of human T cells and chemical hapten exposure. Trimming took 5 bases from V and 13 from J, leaving 9 bases between them. The germline CDR1 and CDR2 sequences are MNHEY and SVGEGT. The CDR3 has 11 residues. The source is a male donor in good health. The genes are TRBV6-2 or TRBV6-3 and TRBJ1-6, with D maybe TRBD1 (5 bases). CDR3 bases: TGTGCCAGCAGTGAGGGGTACCCCCTCCACTTT. It yields the protein CASSEGYPLHF.